The 18 T cell receptor beta chains presented below share a single source sample, sequenced in a study of cytomegalovirus exposure and HLA in healthy donors. The PCR had 60 Vbeta and 13 Jbeta primers. The data were produced by immunoSEQ multiplex PCR, yet TCRdb's version contains in-frame clones alone and is incomplete. The table shows around 150,000 clones, with about 80% occurring only once. The specimen sequenced was PBMCs. The receptors here all came from a man aged 35 to 55 in good health and CMV-seropositive.

The V gene is TRBV6-6, the J gene TRBJ1-2; the D is unclear. Germline V gene data show CDR1 as MNHNY and CDR2 as SVGAGI (reference sequence). Trimming pared 6 bases from V and 5 bases from J, leaving 16 bases between. This CDR3 comprises 14 residues. This CDR3 is CASSPEGGLYGYTF. The CDR3 region has the DNA TGTGCCAGCAGCCCGGAGGGAGGACTTTATGGCTACACCTTC.

The chain carries TRBV2 and TRBJ1-1, with unresolved D. Germline V gene lookup returns CDR1 SNHLY and CDR2 FYNNEI. The ends were cut back, 3 bases at V and 10 bases at J, with 18 bases in the middle. CDR3 length: 14 residues. This CDR3 reads CASSDRTRPGGAFF. The CDR3 bases are TGTGCCAGCAGTGACCGGACCCGCCCGGGAGGAGCTTTCTTT.

The chain carries TRBV27 and TRBJ2-1, with a weak D call TRBD1 (5 bases). The V end was cut by 3 bases, the J end by 9 bases, with 9 bases between. Germline CDR1 and CDR2: MNHEY and SMNVEV (reference sequence). The CDR3 runs 12 residues. CDR3 sequence reads: CASSFWGREQFF. CDR3 bases: TGTGCCAGCAGTTTTTGGGGCCGTGAGCAGTTCTTC.

The rearrangement links TRBV5-1 to TRBJ2-3; 11 bases agree with TRBD2. The ends lost 3 bases at V and 2 bases at J; junction bases unmatched: 8. This CDR3 is 17 amino acids long. Germline CDR1 SGHRS, CDR2 YFSETQ. CDR3 protein: CASSWGGLAAPTDTQYF. The CDR3 coding sequence is TGCGCCAGCAGCTGGGGGGGACTAGCGGCACCCACAGATACGCAGTATTTT.

This rearrangement joins TRBV7-9 to TRBJ2-7; TRBD2 matches at 13 bases. Germline V lookup: CDR1 SEHNR, CDR2 FQNEAQ (reference sequence). This CDR3 has 18 amino acids. Losses at the gene ends were 1 base for V and 3 bases for J; bases not matched to a gene: 9. The CDR3 protein is CASSLVGTSGVRGYEQYF. The CDR3, as DNA: TGTGCCAGCAGCTTAGTCGGGACTAGCGGGGTTAGGGGCTACGAGCAGTACTTC.

CDR3 in amino acids: CASSVVGTGAETQYF. Here the CDR3 DNA reads TGTGCCAGCAGCGTAGTGGGGACAGGGGCCGAGACCCAGTACTTC. The rearrangement joins TRBV9 to TRBJ2-5, with 10 bases identical to TRBD1. In germline, CDR1 is SGDLS, CDR2 YYNGEE. The CDR3 extends over 15 amino acids. The ends lost 0 bases at V and 5 bases at J; junction bases unmatched: 4.

The chain has TRBV9 and TRBJ2-1; possible D gene TRBD2, 6 bases. The germline gives CDR1 SGDLS, CDR2 YYNGEE. CDR3 size: 15 residues. Deletions cut 1 base from V and 6 bases from J, with 14 bases between. The DNA for the CDR3 is TGTGCCAGCAGCGTACTTCCGGGAGCCTCCAATGAGCAGTTCTTC. Its translation is CASSVLPGASNEQFF.

This clone was seen a single time. This sequence joins TRBV5-1 and TRBJ2-7, with 7 bases identical to TRBD1. CDR3 length equals 16 residues. Germline-derived CDR1 and CDR2 are SGHRS and YFSETQ. The V segment lost 4 bases and the J segment 0 bases; nucleotides outside the gene matches: 10. The CDR3 sequence: CASSPTGFPTSYEQYF. The CDR3 nucleotides are TGCGCCAGCAGCCCGACAGGGTTTCCCACCTCCTACGAGCAGTACTTC.

The chain carries TRBV5-4 and TRBJ1-6; no definite D call. The CDR3 covers 13 residues. Trimming stripped 5 bases from V and 4 bases from J, with 7 bases between. Germline CDR1 reads SGHNT; CDR2 reads YYREEE (reference sequence). The CDR3 sequence is CASSSGYNSPLHF. In nucleotides, the CDR3 is TGTGCCAGCAGTTCGGGATATAATTCACCCCTCCACTTT.

V is TRBV7-4 and J is TRBJ1-3; weak D call: TRBD1 (6 bases). Trimming stripped 6 bases from V and 1 base from J, with 13 bases between. Germline V lookup: CDR1 SGHVT, CDR2 SQSDAQ. The CDR3 consists of 15 residues. This CDR3 is CASSGQSNSGNTIYF. As DNA, the CDR3 is TGTGCCAGCAGTGGACAGTCTAATTCTGGAAACACCATATATTTT.

Only one count was recorded for this clone. The J gene is TRBJ2-5, the V gene TRBV5-5; tentatively, D is TRBD2 (5 bases). The V gene's germline CDR1 is SGHKS and CDR2 YYEKEE (reference sequence). The CDR3 contains 14 residues. Trimming cost V 1 base and J 2 bases, with 9 bases left between them. CDR3 DNA: TGTGCCAGCAGCTTGTATCAGCGGCAAGAGACCCAGTACTTC. This gives the protein CASSLYQRQETQYF. Supplemented by reference TRBV5-5 and TRBJ2-5, the full variable domain reads DAGVTQSPTHLIKTRGQQVTLRCSPISGHKSVSWYQQVLGQGPQFIFQYYEKEERGRGNFPDRFSARQFPNYSSELNVNALLLGDSALYLCASSLYQRQETQYFGPGTRLLVL.

The CDR3: CASSVGTGGWNTGELFF. CDR3 coding DNA: TGTGCCAGCAGCGTCGGGACAGGGGGGTGGAACACCGGGGAGCTGTTTTTT. The V and J genes are TRBV9 and TRBJ2-2; 11 bases align to TRBD1. With V trimmed by 2 bases and J by 1 base, 4 bases remained unmatched. There are 17 residues in the CDR3. Germline loops: CDR1 SGDLS, CDR2 YYNGEE.

The V gene is TRBV7-3, the J gene TRBJ1-3; 7 nucleotides line up with TRBD1. The CDR3 extends over 18 amino acids. CDR1 and CDR2 from the germline V gene are SGHTA and FQGTGA. V trimming: 11 bases; J trimming: 0 bases; junction bases outside the gene matches: 19. The CDR3 DNA is TGTGCCGGACCAAATACCCTGTTACAGGGGTCCTCTGGAAACACCATATATTTT. This codes for CAGPNTLLQGSSGNTIYF.

The chain recombines TRBV5-1 with TRBJ2-7, with D hard to call. The CDR3 loop spans 14 amino acids. In germline, CDR1 is SGHRS, CDR2 YFSETQ. The V and J ends lost 2 bases and 0 bases respectively, with 9 bases between them. CDR3 amino acids: CASSLFPDSYEQYF. The CDR3 nucleotides are TGCGCCAGCAGCTTATTCCCAGACTCCTACGAGCAGTACTTC.

The CDR3 DNA sequence: TGTGCCAGCAGTGACGAGGGATCTCTCATGAACACTGAAGCTTTCTTT. It specifies CASSDEGSLMNTEAFF. The chain combines TRBV25-1 with TRBJ1-1; D is unresolved. Germline V gives CDR1 MGHDK, CDR2 SYGVNS. The CDR3 contains 16 residues. Trimming pared 3 bases from V and 0 bases from J, leaving 14 bases between.

This clone was detected only a few times. The V and J genes are TRBV7-9 and TRBJ2-5, with D perhaps TRBD2 (6 bases). The DNA end favors TRBJ2-7, so the J call may be wrong. Germline CDR1 is SEHNR and CDR2 is FQNEAQ (reference sequence). The CDR3 runs to 15 residues. CDR3 amino acids: CASSFITGGSYEQYF. For the CDR3, the DNA is TGTGCCAGCAGCTTTATAACTGGGGGGTCCTACGAGCAGTACTTC.

The chain is built from TRBV19 and TRBJ1-1; unclear D gene. V was pared by 3 bases and J by 4 bases, with 12 bases between. The CDR3 length is 14 residues. Germline-derived CDR1 and CDR2 are LNHDA and SQIVND (reference sequence). In DNA form, the CDR3 reads TGTGCCAGTAGTATCTTCGGTGTGAGCACTGAAGCTTTCTTT. Translating gives CASSIFGVSTEAFF.

The V call is TRBV7-9, the J call TRBJ2-1, with D possibly being TRBD1 (6 bases). Germline V gene data show CDR1 as SEHNR and CDR2 as FQNEAQ (reference sequence). This CDR3 region has 13 residues. The ends were cut back, 1 base at V and 16 bases at J, with 17 bases in the middle. CDR3 coding DNA: TGTGCCAGCAGCTTAGAGGTCGGGACAAAGGTATTCTTC. Protein product: CASSLEVGTKVFF.